This passage covers 9 T cell receptor beta chains from one sample sequenced in a study of blood T cell repertoires in COVID-19. Profiled with immunoSEQ multiplex PCR; TCRdb holds only in-frame clones, not every one. Among 200,000 to 250,000 clones listed, 84% were seen once. The specimen sequenced was peripheral blood. The source of these receptors is a woman of 80 years or more with COVID-19, enrolled during active disease.

The chain recombines TRBV15 with TRBJ2-7, with D perhaps TRBD2 (5 bases). Per the germline V gene, CDR1 is LNHNV and CDR2 is YYDKDF (reference sequence). Trimming took off 0 bases at V and 1 base at J, with 10 bases between the two ends. The CDR3 extends over 15 amino acids. The CDR3 coding sequence is TGTGCCACCAGCAGAGAAGCGGTGGGGTCCTACGAGCAGTACTTC. Protein product: CATSREAVGSYEQYF.

The genes are TRBV5-4 and TRBJ2-2; the D gene is possibly TRBD1 (5 bases). Germline CDR1 is SGHNT and CDR2 is YYREEE (reference sequence). V lost 5 bases to trimming and J lost 7 bases, with 15 bases between them. The CDR3 has 14 residues. The DNA of the CDR3 is TGTGCCAGCAGTTCTGCTGGGGCTGTCGGGGAGCTGTTTTTT. It codes for CASSSAGAVGELFF.

The J gene is TRBJ2-1, the V gene TRBV5-1; 11 bases are shared with TRBD1. The CDR3 is made up of 16 amino acids. After removal of 4 bases from V and 9 bases from J, the junction contained 12 bases not matched to a gene. Germline V gene data show CDR1 as SGHRS and CDR2 as YFSETQ. CDR3 sequence: CASSEPTGGQGGEQFF. The CDR3 nucleotides read TGCGCCAGCAGCGAACCGACAGGGGGACAGGGGGGTGAGCAGTTCTTC. The variable domain in full, with the rest retrieved from reference TRBV5-1 and TRBJ2-1, is KAGVTQTPRYLIKTRGQQVTLSCSPISGHRSVSWYQQTPGQGLQFLFEYFSETQRNKGNFPGRFSGRQFSNSRSEMNVSTLELGDSALYLCASSEPTGGQGGEQFFGPGTRLTVL.

V usage is TRBV6-7 and J usage is TRBJ2-5; 10 nucleotides agree with TRBD1. TRBV6-7 falls under the ORF class, with uncertain function. V shed 7 bases, J shed 4 bases, and the junction held 6 bases outside the gene matches. The CDR3 covers 14 residues. CDR3 in amino acids: CASTPGTGAETQYF. The CDR3 DNA reads as TGTGCCAGCACCCCCGGGACAGGGGCAGAGACCCAGTACTTC.

The V gene is TRBV2, the J gene TRBJ1-4, with D possibly TRBD1 on 6 matching bases. The CDR3 covers 16 residues. CDR1 is SNHLY, CDR2 FYNNEI, per germline. Trimming shortened V by 3 bases and J by 8 bases, and 19 bases separated the two germline ends. In nucleotides, the CDR3 is TGTGCCAGCAGTGAGAGATCTCCAACAACAGGGGAAAAACTGTTTTTT. Translated, it gives CASSERSPTTGEKLFF.

This clone appeared a single time. The chain links TRBV11-2 to TRBJ1-1; D gene ambiguous. The CDR3 consists of 14 residues. Germline V gene sequence: CDR1 SGHAT, CDR2 FQNNGV. V gave up 6 bases and J gave up 6 bases, with 17 bases separating them. CDR3 region: CASSTASDSSEAFF. In nucleotides, the CDR3 is TGTGCCAGCAGTACAGCTTCGGATTCGTCTGAAGCTTTCTTT.

The chain has TRBV6-6 and TRBJ2-7; 15 nucleotides align to TRBD2. The germline gives CDR1 MNHNY, CDR2 SVGAGI (reference sequence). The CDR3 sequence is 14 residues long. The V gene end was trimmed by 5 bases and the J gene end by 12 bases; junction bases not matched to a gene: 8. CDR3 protein: CASSPRTSGGDLYF. In nucleotides, the CDR3 is TGTGCCAGCAGTCCCCGGACTAGCGGGGGGGATCTGTACTTC.

This clone has a handful of counts. The CDR3 loop is CANEACYEQYF. As DNA, the CDR3 is TGTGCCAACGAGGCTTGTTATGAGCAGTACTTC. This rearrangement joins TRBV11-1 to TRBJ2-7; no clear D gene. Germline CDR1 SGHAT, CDR2 FQDESV (reference sequence). The CDR3 covers 11 residues. The germline V and J ends were trimmed by 10 bases and 7 bases, with 14 bases remaining between them.

This chain links TRBV28 with TRBJ2-3; tentatively, D is TRBD2 (5 bases). CDR3 size: 15 residues. In germline, CDR1 is MDHEN, CDR2 SYDVKM. V was shortened by 5 bases and J by 6 bases, with 18 bases between the two germline ends. For the CDR3, the DNA is TGTGCCAGCAGTCCGGCGAGCGGAGCCATTGATACGCAGTATTTT. This translates into CASSPASGAIDTQYF.